The subject of this entry is one T cell receptor (beta chain). The data were produced by immunoSEQ multiplex PCR, yet TCRdb's version contains in-frame clones alone and is incomplete. This repertoire shows hundreds of thousands of clones, around 91% found once; its top ten account for roughly 2.5%. The entry originates in a study of blood T cell repertoires in COVID-19. The wider study: COVID-19 samples collected from the United States, Italy and Spain covered acute and convalescent phases. Sources were T cells, B-cell-depleted T cells, or PBMCs; the material itself was cDNA or gDNA.

This sequence originates from a woman aged 18 to 35 who had recovered from COVID-19. Sequenced material: PBMCs or T cells enriched from blood (not recorded which).

The chain's CDR3 is CASASGVSGGNTIYF. Written as DNA, the CDR3 is TGTGCCAGCGCGTCGGGGGTCTCGGGAGGAAACACCATATATTTT. The chain carries TRBV5-4 and TRBJ1-3, with a tentative D call TRBD1 (5 bases). The CDR3 spans 15 residues. V was pared by 7 bases and J by 4 bases, with 18 bases between. The V gene's germline CDR1 is SGHNT and CDR2 YYREEE (reference sequence).